This entry is about one T cell receptor (beta chain). The entry originates in a study of control samples from healthy donors and cancer patients. Here immunoSEQ multiplex PCR was the method, and the copy in TCRdb shows in-frame clones only, minus some. The sample carries 90,000 to 150,000 clones, roughly nine tenths recorded once. Germline assignment: CDR1 SGHDT and CDR2 YYEEEE. The CDR3 consists of 14 residues. Trimming left V 4 bases short and J 2 bases short, with 13 bases between. This sequence joins TRBV5-6 and TRBJ2-7, with TRBD1 as a possible D gene (6 bases). Sequencing was done on a sample of blood. This clonotype was obtained from a man aged 45-65 years in good health. CDR3 region: CASSLGGSPYEQYF. The CDR3 bases are TGTGCCAGCAGCCTAGGGGGAAGTCCCTACGAGCAGTACTTC. The full variable domain, completed using reference TRBV5-6 and TRBJ2-7, is DAGVTQSPTHLIKTRGQQVTLRCSPKSGHDTVSWYQQALGQGPQFIFQYYEEEERQRGNFPDRFSGHQFPNYSSELNVNALLLGDSALYLCASSLGGSPYEQYFGPGTRLTVT.